The 18 T cell receptor beta chains in this list originate from one sample, sequenced in a study of memory CD4+ T cells and cytomegalovirus serostatus. Sequenced by immunoSEQ multiplex PCR; TCRdb stores in-frame clones only, minus some. The sample lists some 95,000 clones; 80% were seen once. The sort gate was single viable CD3+CD4+CD8-CD45RO+ cells for memory CD4+ T cells. Sequencing was performed on memory CD4+ T cells from blood. These receptors all stem from an adult in good health and CMV-seropositive.

This chain links TRBV5-6 with TRBJ2-6; 8 nucleotides line up with TRBD1. The J segment lost 4 bases and the V segment lost 1 base, leaving 4 bases of the junction unmatched. Per germline, CDR1 SGHDT and CDR2 YYEEEE. The CDR3 spans 16 residues. This CDR3 reads CASSLRQGTGANVLTF. CDR3 coding DNA: TGTGCCAGCAGCTTGAGACAGGGGACAGGGGCCAACGTCCTGACTTTC. Supplemented by reference TRBV5-6 and TRBJ2-6, the full variable domain reads DAGVTQSPTHLIKTRGQQVTLRCSPKSGHDTVSWYQQALGQGPQFIFQYYEEEERQRGNFPDRFSGHQFPNYSSELNVNALLLGDSALYLCASSLRQGTGANVLTFGAGSRLTVL.

This clone was seen a single time. J is TRBJ2-7 and V is TRBV2; 11 bases are shared with TRBD2. CDR3 length: 15 residues. With V trimmed by 7 bases and J by 5 bases, 10 bases remained unmatched. Germline V gene data show CDR1 as SNHLY and CDR2 as FYNNEI. Here the CDR3 DNA reads TGTGCCAGCAACAGGGTAGCGGGAGGGGGCGACGAGCAGTACTTC. This codes for CASNRVAGGGDEQYF.

In DNA form, the CDR3 reads TGTGCCAGCAGCTTAGCGGCCAGTACGTACGCAACTAATGAAAAACTGTTTTTT. Protein product: CASSLAASTYATNEKLFF. V usage is TRBV7-2 and J usage is TRBJ1-4; no clear D. CDR3 length: 18 amino acids. Germline values: CDR1 SGHTA, CDR2 FQGNSA. Trimming stripped 0 bases from V and 0 bases from J, with 14 bases between.

The genes are TRBV10-3 and TRBJ1-1, with 11 bases identical to TRBD1. Trimming at V came to 10 bases and at J to 0 bases, leaving 13 bases not matched to a gene. The CDR3 runs to 17 residues. From germline, CDR1 is ENHRY and CDR2 SYGVKD. The CDR3 nucleotides are TGTGCCACGAAATCTGGACAGGGGGCCGACATGAACACTGAAGCTTTCTTT. Translation: CATKSGQGADMNTEAFF.

The V and J genes are TRBV18 and TRBJ2-7, with D hard to call. V was clipped by 3 bases and J by 5 bases, with 8 bases between them. Germline assignment: CDR1 KGHSH and CDR2 LQKENI. This CDR3 comprises 12 residues. CDR3 loop: CASSPKGDEQYF. CDR3 DNA: TGTGCCAGCTCACCTAAGGGCGACGAGCAGTACTTC.

V is TRBV7-9 and J is TRBJ1-2; D ambiguous. This CDR3 is built from 12 residues. Germline V lookup: CDR1 SEHNR, CDR2 FQNEAQ (reference sequence). Trimming took off 7 bases at V and 5 bases at J, with 11 bases between the two ends. For the CDR3, the DNA is TGTGCCAGCAATCCGCAAGGGTATGGCTACACCTTC. The encoded protein is CASNPQGYGYTF.

The chain's CDR3 is CASSSGTSRETQYF. In DNA form, the CDR3 reads TGTGCCAGCAGCTCCGGGACAAGTCGAGAGACCCAGTACTTC. The chain recombines TRBV7-2 with TRBJ2-5, with D possibly matching TRBD1 (6 bases). The germline V gene encodes CDR1 SGHTA and CDR2 FQGNSA. The CDR3 spans 14 residues. V dropped 4 bases and J dropped 4 bases, with 13 bases sitting between them.

The chain recombines TRBV27 with TRBJ1-6, with 7 bases aligning to TRBD1. Unmatched junction bases numbered 8, after V lost 5 bases and J lost 7 bases. CDR3 length: 15 amino acids. Germline CDR1 and CDR2: MNHEY and SMNVEV (reference sequence). Here the CDR3 reads CASSLQTGWNSPLHF. The CDR3 nucleotides are TGTGCCAGCAGTCTTCAGACAGGGTGGAATTCACCCCTCCACTTT.

The chain uses TRBV6-1 and TRBJ1-1; D gene uncertain. Looked up from germline, CDR1 is MNHNS and CDR2 is SASEGT. This CDR3 is 12 amino acids long. V was pared by 3 bases and J by 10 bases, with 12 bases between. CDR3 amino acids: CASSEKVLPAFF. The CDR3 coding sequence is TGTGCCAGCAGTGAGAAAGTCCTCCCAGCTTTCTTT.

V gene TRBV28 combines with J gene TRBJ2-5, with TRBD2 matching 9 bases. Germline CDR1 MDHEN, CDR2 SYDVKM. The CDR3 is 13 residues long. The junction had 6 bases not matched to a gene; V was cut back by 4 bases and J by 9 bases. The CDR3 nucleotides read TGTGCCAGCAGTTGGACTAGCGCCCCGTCCCAGTACTTC. Its translation is CASSWTSAPSQYF.

The genes are TRBV29-1 and TRBJ1-1; TRBD1 might be the D (6 bases). The germline gives CDR1 SQVTM, CDR2 ANQGSEA. This CDR3 has 13 amino acids. Trimming stripped 7 bases from V and 1 base from J, with 13 bases between. CDR3 protein: CSGGRQENTEAFF. The CDR3 DNA reads as TGCAGCGGAGGTAGACAGGAGAACACTGAAGCTTTCTTT. The full variable domain, completed using reference TRBV29-1 and TRBJ1-1, is SAVISQKPSRDICQRGTSLTIQCQVDSQVTMMFWYRQQPGQSLTLIATANQGSEATYESGFVIDKFPISRPNLTFSTLTVSNMSPEDSSIYLCSGGRQENTEAFFGQGTRLTVV.

J is TRBJ2-1 and V is TRBV12-5; 9 positions match TRBD2. The CDR3 totals 16 residues. V lost 6 bases and J lost 7; bases outside the gene matches: 13. Germline CDR1 LGHNT, CDR2 FRNRAP. The CDR3 sequence: CASGPRGSGSINEQFF. CDR3 bases: TGTGCTAGTGGGCCTCGGGGTAGCGGGAGTATAAATGAGCAGTTCTTC.

The chain links TRBV5-4 to TRBJ2-1, with D hard to call. From germline, CDR1 is SGHNT and CDR2 YYREEE (reference sequence). The CDR3 runs 14 residues. Trimming removed 0 bases at V and 6 bases at J, with 10 bases between. CDR3 sequence (DNA): TGTGCCAGCAGCTTGGCCCTTTACCCCAATGAGCAGTTCTTC. Amino acids: CASSLALYPNEQFF.

This chain links TRBV7-2 with TRBJ1-1; D not resolved. The CDR3 is 11 amino acids. Per germline, CDR1 SGHTA and CDR2 FQGNSA. The V end lost 3 bases, the J end lost 6 bases, and 5 bases lay between the germline ends. The chain's CDR3 is CASSFYAEAFF. For the CDR3, the DNA is TGTGCCAGCAGCTTCTACGCTGAAGCTTTCTTT.

Only one count was recorded for this clone. The rearrangement joins TRBV5-1 to TRBJ2-7; TRBD1 matches at 7 bases. This CDR3 region has 17 residues. After removal of 2 bases from V and 0 bases from J, the junction contained 11 bases not matched to a gene. The germline CDR1 and CDR2 sequences are SGHRS and YFSETQ. This CDR3 reads CASSFSLPGQLSYEQYF. The CDR3 nucleotides read TGCGCCAGCAGCTTCTCCCTCCCGGGACAGCTCTCCTACGAGCAGTACTTC.

V gene TRBV5-1 combines with J gene TRBJ1-4; 8 positions match TRBD1. Germline CDR1 and CDR2: SGHRS and YFSETQ. The CDR3 contains 15 residues. The ends lost 0 bases at V and 8 bases at J; junction bases unmatched: 6. The CDR3 loop reads CASSLDGQGYEKLFF. As DNA, the CDR3 is TGCGCCAGCAGCTTGGACGGACAGGGTTACGAAAAACTGTTTTTT.

This chain uses TRBV18 with TRBJ2-1; D may be TRBD1 (5 bases). Germline CDR1 reads KGHSH; CDR2 reads LQKENI. The CDR3 is 15 amino acids. The germline V and J ends were trimmed by 2 bases and 2 bases, with 10 bases remaining between them. CDR3 DNA: TGTGCCAGCTCACCAGGGGCCGCCACCTACAATGAGCAGTTCTTC. It encodes CASSPGAATYNEQFF.

J is TRBJ1-1 and V is TRBV28, with D unresolved. The CDR3 sequence is 15 residues long. The ends were cut back, 5 bases at V and 0 bases at J, with 13 bases in the middle. CDR1 is MDHEN and CDR2 is SYDVKM in the germline V gene. The CDR3 protein is CASSPETPVNTEAFF. In DNA form, the CDR3 reads TGTGCCAGCAGTCCCGAGACACCCGTGAACACTGAAGCTTTCTTT. Full variable domain (outside the CDR3, taken from reference TRBV28 and TRBJ1-1): DVKVTQSSRYLVKRTGEKVFLECVQDMDHENMFWYRQDPGLGLRLIYFSYDVKMKEKGDIPEGYSVSREKKERFSLILESASTNQTSMYLCASSPETPVNTEAFFGQGTRLTVV.